This T cell receptor beta chain appears in the sequencing data of a study of vaccination and CD4 T cells after COVID-19. Points on this clonotype: Its cognate antigen is unknown.

The treatment here: roughly ten-day PBMC culture with coronavirus spike peptide pools or control peptides (ViraFEST assay). Trimming took 4 bases from V and 5 from J; bases not matched to a gene: 12. Germline V gene lookup returns CDR1 KGHDR and CDR2 SFDVKD. The CDR3 loop spans 18 amino acids. General observations from the study: Post-vaccination, and not before, a median roughly 86% of reactive clones appeared in convalescent patients.

An Oncomine TCR Beta short-read assay was used to sequence the DNA from cultured CD4+ T cells. From the PCR reads, TCRdb called clonotypes with MiXCR, one entry per CDR3 protein. The repertoire holds around 26,000 distinct CDR3 sequences, with roughly two fifths as singletons. This rearrangement joins TRBV24-1 to TRBJ2-5; 13 bases map to TRBD2. Source material: CD4+ T cells from blood, cultured in vitro. The sequence came from a human donor who had recovered from COVID-19. The DNA for the CDR3 is TGTGCCACCAGTGACCGTCGGACTAGCGGGAGTGGGTCCGAGACCCAGTACTTC. Translated: CATSDRRTSGSGSETQYF.